This TCR beta chain was recovered during a study of blood T cell repertoires in COVID-19. Sequenced by immunoSEQ multiplex PCR; TCRdb stores in-frame clones only, minus some. The sample has approximately 190,000 clones; 80% are singletons. In this sample, this clone turned up once. Germline CDR1 and CDR2: SGHTA and FQGTGA. The CDR3 totals 17 residues. V was trimmed by 2 bases and J by 2 bases, leaving 16 bases between them. The V and J genes are TRBV7-3 and TRBJ2-1, with D possibly TRBD2 on 5 matching bases. The receptor was isolated from a man in his 60s with acute or convalescent COVID-19. The sequencing sample was made of peripheral blood. The DNA for the CDR3 is TGTGCCAGCAGCTTAGGTAGTTGGACTGGGACCTACAATGAGCAGTTCTTC. Its protein product is CASSLGSWTGTYNEQFF.